Sequencing of this T cell receptor (beta chain) was carried out in a study of blood T cell dynamics during melanoma immunotherapy. The wider study: Patients with metastatic melanoma got pembrolizumab or nivolumab-ipilimumab as first-line care.

Germline CDR1 and CDR2: SNHLY and FYNNEI. The CDR3 contains 14 residues. V lost 3 bases, J lost 5 bases, and 3 bases stayed unmatched. Assay: immunoSEQ multiplex PCR; the TCRdb copy retains only in-frame clones and omits some. The sample carries around 20,000 clones, over 85% recorded once. Regarding this clone: Its antigen is undetermined.

Time point reported: pre-treatment baseline. At 12 weeks after first infusion, RECIST 1.1 defined response for most patients. General study results and limits: The study could not tell melanoma-specific clones from general immune activation.

The chain couples TRBV2 to TRBJ2-7; TRBD1 matches at 11 bases. The source of this sequence is a human donor with melanoma. Specimen: blood, collected from a patient treated with checkpoint blockade. The CDR3 is CASSDGQGAHEQYF. For the CDR3, the DNA is TGTGCCAGCAGTGATGGACAGGGGGCCCACGAGCAGTACTTC.